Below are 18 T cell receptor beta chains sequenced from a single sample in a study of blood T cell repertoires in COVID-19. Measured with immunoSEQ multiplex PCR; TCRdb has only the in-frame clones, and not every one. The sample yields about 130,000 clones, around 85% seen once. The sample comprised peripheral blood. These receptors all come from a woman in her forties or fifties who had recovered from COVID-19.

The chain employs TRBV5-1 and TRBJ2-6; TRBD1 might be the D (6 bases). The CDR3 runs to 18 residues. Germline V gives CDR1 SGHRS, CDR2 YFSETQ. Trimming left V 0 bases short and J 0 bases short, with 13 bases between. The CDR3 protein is CASSLALQGPSGANVLTF. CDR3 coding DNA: TGCGCCAGCAGCTTGGCCTTGCAGGGGCCCTCTGGGGCCAACGTCCTGACTTTC.

The CDR3 here is CASSPGQPTDTQYF. CDR3 bases: TGTGCCAGCTCACCTGGACAGCCCACAGATACGCAGTATTTT. The chain is built from TRBV18 and TRBJ2-3; D possibly corresponds to TRBD1 (6 bases). Germline V CDR1 and CDR2: KGHSH, LQKENI. CDR3 length: 14 amino acids. Trimming pared 3 bases from V and 2 bases from J, leaving 9 bases between. Using reference TRBV18 and TRBJ2-3 for the parts outside the CDR3, the full variable domain is NAGVMQNPRHLVRRRGQEARLRCSPMKGHSHVYWYRQLPEEGLKFMVYLQKENIIDESGMPKERFSAEFPKEGPSILRIQQVVRGDSAAYFCASSPGQPTDTQYFGPGTRLTVL.

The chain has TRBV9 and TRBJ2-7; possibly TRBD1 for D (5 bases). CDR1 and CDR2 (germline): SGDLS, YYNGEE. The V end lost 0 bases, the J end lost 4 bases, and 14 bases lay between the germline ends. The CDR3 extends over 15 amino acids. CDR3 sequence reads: CASSVASARVYEQYF. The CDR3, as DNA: TGTGCCAGCAGCGTAGCTTCGGCCAGGGTTTACGAGCAGTACTTC.

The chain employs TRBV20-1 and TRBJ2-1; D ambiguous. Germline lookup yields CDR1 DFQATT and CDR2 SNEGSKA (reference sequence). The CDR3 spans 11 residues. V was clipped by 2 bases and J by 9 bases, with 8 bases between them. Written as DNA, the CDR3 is TGCAGTGCTAGAATAGCCGCTGAGCAGTTCTTC. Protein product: CSARIAAEQFF.

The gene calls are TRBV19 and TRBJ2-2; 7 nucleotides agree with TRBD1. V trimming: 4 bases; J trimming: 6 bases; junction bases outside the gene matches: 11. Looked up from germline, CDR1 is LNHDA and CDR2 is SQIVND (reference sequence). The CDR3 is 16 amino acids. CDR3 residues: CASSNSGTAKAGELFF. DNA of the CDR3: TGTGCCAGTAGTAACTCCGGGACAGCTAAAGCCGGGGAGCTGTTTTTT.

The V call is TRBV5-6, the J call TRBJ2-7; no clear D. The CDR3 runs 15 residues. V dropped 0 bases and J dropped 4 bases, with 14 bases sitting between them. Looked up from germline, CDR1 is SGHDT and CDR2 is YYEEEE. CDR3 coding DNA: TGTGCCAGCAGCTTGGCGGCTAGTCGAGGATACGAGCAGTACTTC. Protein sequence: CASSLAASRGYEQYF.

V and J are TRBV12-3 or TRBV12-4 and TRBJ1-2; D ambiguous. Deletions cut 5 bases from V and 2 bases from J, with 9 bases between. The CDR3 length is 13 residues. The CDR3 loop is CASSHTTNYGYTF. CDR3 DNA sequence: TGTGCCAGCAGTCATACAACAAACTATGGCTACACCTTC.

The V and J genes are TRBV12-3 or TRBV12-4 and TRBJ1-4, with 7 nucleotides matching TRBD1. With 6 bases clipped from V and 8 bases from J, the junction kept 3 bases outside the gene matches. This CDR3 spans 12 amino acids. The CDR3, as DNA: TGTGCCAGCAGGACAGGGTGGGAAAAACTGTTTTTT. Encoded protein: CASRTGWEKLFF.

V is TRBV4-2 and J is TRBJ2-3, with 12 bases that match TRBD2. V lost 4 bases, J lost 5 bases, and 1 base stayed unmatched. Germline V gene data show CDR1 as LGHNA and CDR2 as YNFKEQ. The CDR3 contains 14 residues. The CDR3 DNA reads TGTGCCAGCAGCCGGGGACTAGCGGGAGATACGCAGTATTTT. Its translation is CASSRGLAGDTQYF.

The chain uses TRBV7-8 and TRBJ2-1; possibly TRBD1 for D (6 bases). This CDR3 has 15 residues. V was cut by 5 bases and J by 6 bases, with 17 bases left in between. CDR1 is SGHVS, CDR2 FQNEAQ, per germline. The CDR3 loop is CASSALGTTFNEQFF. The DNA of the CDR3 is TGTGCCAGCAGCGCCCTAGGGACAACATTCAATGAGCAGTTCTTC. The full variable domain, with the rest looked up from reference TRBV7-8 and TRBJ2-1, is GAGVSQSPRYKVAKRGQDVALRCDPISGHVSLFWYQQALGQGPEFLTYFQNEAQLDKSGLPSDRFFAERPEGSVSTLKIQRTQQEDSAVYLCASSALGTTFNEQFFGPGTRLTVL.

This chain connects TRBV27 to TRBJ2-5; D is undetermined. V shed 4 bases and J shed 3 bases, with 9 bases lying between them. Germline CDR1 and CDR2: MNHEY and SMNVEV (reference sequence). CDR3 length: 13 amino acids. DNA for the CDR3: TGTGCCAGCAGTTCCCTACTGAAAGAGACCCAGTACTTC. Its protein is CASSSLLKETQYF.

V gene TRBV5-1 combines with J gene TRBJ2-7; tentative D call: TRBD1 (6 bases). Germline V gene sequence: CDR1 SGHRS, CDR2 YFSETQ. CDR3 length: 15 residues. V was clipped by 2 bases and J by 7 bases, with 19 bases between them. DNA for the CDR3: TGCGCCAGCAGCTTACTGACAGGTCTGGTGGGTGAGCAGTACTTC. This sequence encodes CASSLLTGLVGEQYF.

The chain's CDR3 is CASSVLAGGTGELFF. CDR3 nucleotide sequence: TGTGCCAGCAGCGTTCTAGCGGGGGGGACCGGGGAGCTGTTTTTT. The rearrangement links TRBV9 to TRBJ2-2, with 12 bases fitting TRBD2. The CDR3 has 15 residues. CDR1 and CDR2 from the germline V gene are SGDLS and YYNGEE. The J segment lost 5 bases and the V segment lost 2 bases, leaving 1 base of the junction unmatched.

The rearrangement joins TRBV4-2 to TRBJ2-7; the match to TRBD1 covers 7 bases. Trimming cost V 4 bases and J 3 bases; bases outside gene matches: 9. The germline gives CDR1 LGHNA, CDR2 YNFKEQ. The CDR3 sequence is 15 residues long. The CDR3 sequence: CASSPSGGVNYEQYF. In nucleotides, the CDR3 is TGTGCCAGCAGCCCGTCAGGGGGAGTTAACTACGAGCAGTACTTC.

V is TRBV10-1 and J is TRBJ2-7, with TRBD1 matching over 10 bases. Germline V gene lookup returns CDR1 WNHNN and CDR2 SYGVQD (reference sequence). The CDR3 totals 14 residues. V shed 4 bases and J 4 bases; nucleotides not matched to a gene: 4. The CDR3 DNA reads TGCGCCAGCAGTGCCGGGACAGGGGAATACGAGCAGTACTTC. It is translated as CASSAGTGEYEQYF.

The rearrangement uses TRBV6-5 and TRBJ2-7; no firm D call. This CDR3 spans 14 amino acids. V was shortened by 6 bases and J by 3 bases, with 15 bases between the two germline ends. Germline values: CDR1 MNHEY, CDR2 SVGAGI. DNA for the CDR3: TGTGCCAGCAGACACGACACCGAAAGCTACGAGCAGTACTTC. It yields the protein CASRHDTESYEQYF.

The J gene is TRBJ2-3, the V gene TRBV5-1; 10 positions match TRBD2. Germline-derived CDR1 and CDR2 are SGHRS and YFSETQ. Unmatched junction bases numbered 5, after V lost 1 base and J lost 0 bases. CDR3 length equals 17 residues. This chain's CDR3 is CASSLIPGLASTDTQYF. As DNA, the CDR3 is TGCGCCAGCAGCTTGATTCCGGGACTAGCGAGCACAGATACGCAGTATTTT.

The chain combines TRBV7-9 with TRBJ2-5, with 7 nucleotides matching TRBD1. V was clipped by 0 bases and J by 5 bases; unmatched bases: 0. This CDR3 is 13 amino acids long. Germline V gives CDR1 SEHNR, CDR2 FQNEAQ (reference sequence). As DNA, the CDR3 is TGTGCCAGCAGCTTAGCAGGGGGCGAGACCCAGTACTTC. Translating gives CASSLAGGETQYF.